The 20 T cell receptor beta chains presented below share a single source sample, sequenced in a study of CD8+ T cells in alopecia areata. RNA extraction was followed by reverse transcription into cDNA, which acted as the sequencing template. Method: immunoSEQ multiplex PCR; TCRdb's copy keeps in-frame clones and lacks some. Here the sample spans roughly 40,000 clones, approximately 65% being singletons. Treatment indicated: oral pan-JAK inhibitor, 5-10 mg twice daily. Sequencing used CD8+ T cells sorted from blood, obtained at week 4, from a patient treated with tofacitinib. These receptor sequences come from a human donor with alopecia areata.

The chain uses TRBV4-1 and TRBJ1-1; D call uncertain. Germline V gene lookup returns CDR1 MGHRA and CDR2 YSYEKL. V was pared by 2 bases and J by 1 base, with 8 bases between. The CDR3 covers 14 residues. CDR3 region: CASSQWESNTEAFF. In nucleotides, the CDR3 is TGCGCCAGCAGCCAATGGGAGTCGAACACTGAAGCTTTCTTT.

The chain combines TRBV30 with TRBJ1-1, with D unresolved. With 4 bases removed from V and 4 bases from J, the gap between germline ends came to 19 bases. Germline assignment: CDR1 GTSNPN and CDR2 SVGIG (reference sequence). This CDR3 spans 15 amino acids. The CDR3 DNA sequence: TGTGCCTGGACTCCACCGAGGGTAAAGAGCACTGAAGCTTTCTTT. It codes for CAWTPPRVKSTEAFF.

The CDR3 sequence: CASSLGPNQPQHF. Here the CDR3 DNA reads TGTGCCAGCAGTTTGGGACCCAATCAGCCCCAGCATTTT. The chain couples TRBV27 to TRBJ1-5; D is perhaps TRBD1 (5 bases). V lost 3 bases to trimming and J lost 3 bases, with 6 bases between them. Germline values: CDR1 MNHEY, CDR2 SMNVEV (reference sequence). There are 13 residues in the CDR3.

This clone was detected only once. V is TRBV27 and J is TRBJ1-5; D gene ambiguous. There are 15 residues in the CDR3. The germline V gene has CDR1 MNHEY and CDR2 SMNVEV (reference sequence). The V end lost 5 bases, the J end lost 4 bases, and 15 bases lay between the germline ends. The CDR3 here is CASSPSYGSNQPQHF. The CDR3 DNA is TGTGCCAGCAGTCCCAGTTACGGGTCAAATCAGCCCCAGCATTTT.

The V gene is TRBV9, the J gene TRBJ2-1; 7 bases match TRBD2. Germline CDR1 is SGDLS and CDR2 is YYNGEE. CDR3 length: 16 residues. V lost 0 bases, J lost 2 bases, and 5 bases stayed unmatched. The DNA of the CDR3 is TGTGCCAGCAGCGTAGTGGGGGGGGACCCCTACAATGAGCAGTTCTTC. Residues: CASSVVGGDPYNEQFF.

The chain recombines TRBV4-1 with TRBJ2-7; tentatively, D is TRBD1 or TRBD2 (5 bases each). The CDR3 spans 16 residues. Trimming removed 1 base at V and 1 base at J, with 14 bases between. Per germline, CDR1 MGHRA and CDR2 YSYEKL. The CDR3 sequence is CASSQAEGRKSYEQYF. CDR3 in DNA: TGCGCCAGCAGCCAAGCAGAGGGGCGAAAGTCCTACGAGCAGTACTTC.

This sequence joins TRBV7-6 and TRBJ1-5, with a possible D match to TRBD1 (5 bases). The length of the CDR3 is 16 residues. Germline V lookup: CDR1 SGHVS, CDR2 FNYEAQ. Trimming shortened V by 1 base and J by 6 bases, and 16 bases separated the two germline ends. CDR3 nucleotide sequence: TGTGCCAGCAGCTTAGGGGGACGGAATTCGGGTCAGCCCCAGCATTTT. Protein product: CASSLGGRNSGQPQHF.

This chain connects TRBV27 to TRBJ1-6; a possible D gene is TRBD1 (6 bases). Germline CDR1 and CDR2: MNHEY and SMNVEV (reference sequence). This CDR3 is built from 19 residues. V was cut by 5 bases and J by 3 bases, with 23 bases left in between. CDR3 nucleotide sequence: TGTGCCAGCAGTCCTCATCCTAAACTCGGGGGCCACTATAATTCACCCCTCCACTTT. This gives the protein CASSPHPKLGGHYNSPLHF.

The chain is built from TRBV21-1 and TRBJ1-1. TRBV21-1 is given as a pseudogene. The CDR3 loop spans 12 amino acids. The CDR3 loop is CASSPTNTEAFF. The CDR3 bases are TGTGCCAGCAGCCCTACGAACACTGAAGCTTTCTTT.

This clone was detected a few times. This rearrangement joins TRBV9 to TRBJ2-7; tentative D call: TRBD2 (6 bases). The CDR3 totals 13 residues. The germline CDR1 and CDR2 sequences are SGDLS and YYNGEE. V was shortened by 2 bases and J by 7 bases, with 13 bases between the two germline ends. In DNA, the CDR3 is TGTGCCAGCAGCGTCGGGACTCGTGGTGAGCAGTACTTC. This encodes CASSVGTRGEQYF.

The chain is built from TRBV29-1 and TRBJ1-4; D not resolved. Germline V gene data show CDR1 as SQVTM and CDR2 as ANQGSEA. V lost 3 bases and J lost 0, with 8 bases in between. The CDR3 is made up of 14 amino acids. CDR3 residues: CSVELGATNEKLFF. DNA for the CDR3: TGCAGCGTTGAGTTAGGAGCAACTAATGAAAAACTGTTTTTT.

This clone was observed a single time. This sequence joins TRBV13 and TRBJ2-7; D remains ambiguous. Trimming pared 1 base from V and 3 bases from J, leaving 10 bases between. This CDR3 region has 14 residues. Germline V gene data show CDR1 as PRHDT and CDR2 as FYEKMQ (reference sequence). The CDR3 region has the DNA TGTGCCAGCAGCTTAGTGGGCGCTGGCTACGAGCAGTACTTC. This codes for CASSLVGAGYEQYF.

The chain joins TRBV7-2 to TRBJ1-1, with D possibly being TRBD1 (6 bases). V was pared by 5 bases and J by 0 bases, with 16 bases between. Germline V gene sequence: CDR1 SGHTA, CDR2 FQGNSA. The CDR3 extends over 16 amino acids. The CDR3: CASSRPKDRLNTEAFF. CDR3 DNA sequence: TGTGCCAGCAGCCGACCAAAAGACAGGCTGAACACTGAAGCTTTCTTT. The complete variable domain, with remaining parts taken from reference TRBV7-2 and TRBJ1-1, reads GAGVSQSPSNKVTEKGKDVELRCDPISGHTALYWYRQSLGQGLEFLIYFQGNSAPDKSGLPSDRFSAERTGGSVSTLTIQRTQQEDSAVYLCASSRPKDRLNTEAFFGQGTRLTVV.

This chain uses TRBV9 with TRBJ1-2; TRBD1 matches at 7 bases. Trimming took 2 bases from V and 8 from J; bases not matched to a gene: 9. Germline CDR1 is SGDLS and CDR2 is YYNGEE. This CDR3 spans 14 amino acids. The CDR3 DNA is TGTGCCAGCAGCGTTCAAACAGGGGACGACGGCTACACCTTC. Protein: CASSVQTGDDGYTF.

The CDR3 DNA follows: TGTGCCAGTAGTGTCCCTGGGGAGCAGTTCTTC. It yields the protein CASSVPGEQFF. The V and J genes are TRBV19 and TRBJ2-1; no reliable D call. This CDR3 is 11 amino acids long. The V end was cut by 5 bases, the J end by 10 bases, with 9 bases between. CDR1 is LNHDA, CDR2 SQIVND, per germline (reference sequence). The complete variable domain, with remaining parts taken from reference TRBV19 and TRBJ2-1, reads DGGITQSPKYLFRKEGQNVTLSCEQNLNHDAMYWYRQDPGQGLRLIYYSQIVNDFQKGDIAEGYSVSREKKESFPLTVTSAQKNPTAFYLCASSVPGEQFFGPGTRLTVL.

The genes are TRBV7-9 and TRBJ1-2; TRBD1 matches at 12 bases. Germline CDR1 reads SEHNR; CDR2 reads FQNEAQ (reference sequence). The trim removed 2 bases at V and 8 bases at J, leaving 9 bases unmatched. This CDR3 contains 16 residues. The CDR3, as DNA: TGTGCCAGCAGCTTAAGGGGGACAGGGGGCGACCCCGGCTACACCTTC. Amino acids: CASSLRGTGGDPGYTF.

This clone was counted between two and nine times. V and J are TRBV23-1 and TRBJ1-1; possibly TRBD1 for D (5 bases). TRBV23-1 is annotated as an ORF whose role is uncertain. The CDR3 is 17 amino acids. V was cut by 2 bases and J by 3 bases, with 19 bases left in between. The CDR3 protein is CASSQSGQGKSDTEAFF. In DNA form, the CDR3 reads TGCGCCAGCAGTCAAAGCGGGCAGGGAAAATCGGACACTGAAGCTTTCTTT.

The chain joins TRBV29-1 to TRBJ1-1; no firm D call. Germline V lookup: CDR1 SQVTM, CDR2 ANQGSEA. There are 13 residues in the CDR3. With 3 bases removed from V and 4 bases from J, the gap between germline ends came to 12 bases. In nucleotides, the CDR3 is TGCAGCGTTGAGTGGGAAGAGGCCACTGAAGCTTTCTTT. Amino acid sequence: CSVEWEEATEAFF.

CDR3 region: CATSSPGLKDTQYF. CDR3 nucleotide sequence: TGTGCCACCAGCAGCCCGGGACTCAAAGATACGCAGTATTTT. The chain links TRBV15 to TRBJ2-3, with a weak D call TRBD2 (6 bases). Looked up from germline, CDR1 is LNHNV and CDR2 is YYDKDF (reference sequence). This CDR3 contains 14 residues. V was shortened by 3 bases and J by 5 bases, with 12 bases between the two germline ends. The variable domain in full, completed from reference TRBV15 and TRBJ2-3, reads DAMVIQNPRYQVTQFGKPVTLSCSQTLNHNVMYWYQQKSSQAPKLLFHYYDKDFNNEADTPDNFQSRRPNTSFCFLDIRSPGLGDTAMYLCATSSPGLKDTQYFGPGTRLTVL.

This chain uses TRBV9 with TRBJ2-7, with D possibly TRBD1 on 6 matching bases. V lost 4 bases to trimming and J lost 3 bases, with 14 bases between them. This CDR3 has 14 residues. CDR1 is SGDLS and CDR2 is YYNGEE in the germline V gene. DNA of the CDR3: TGTGCCAGCAGCACACGACAGGATGTCTACGAGCAGTACTTC. Translating gives CASSTRQDVYEQYF.